The rows below give T cell receptor beta chains drawn from one sample of a study of cytomegalovirus exposure and HLA in healthy donors. Assay used: immunoSEQ multiplex PCR; TCRdb lists only in-frame clones, some missing. Seen here are 95,000 to 100,000 clones, around four fifths observed once, and the top ten hold 3% to 4%. The sample was PBMCs. These receptors all come from a female donor in good health and CMV-seropositive. Both conserved end residues are part of each CDR3. The order of the fields is CDR3 DNA, CDR3 protein, V gene, J gene, D gene, clone size. The D gene is left open where the match is weak. Clone size is stated in some rows and not others, as once, few, many or a class when expanded.

DNA: TGTGCCAGCAGCTCCATTTACGAGCAGTACTTC
CDR3: CASSSIYEQYF
V: TRBV5-5
J: TRBJ2-7
D: NA
size: few

DNA: TGTGCCAGTTGTCCGGGGGTAGGGACTGAAGCTTTCTTT
CDR3: CASCPGVGTEAFF
V: TRBV19
J: TRBJ1-1
D: NA
size: NA

DNA: TGTGCCAGCAGCTTAGAGGTGGGGACAGCCATGAACACTGAAGCTTTCTTT
CDR3: CASSLEVGTAMNTEAFF
V: TRBV11-2
J: TRBJ1-1
D: TRBD1
size: NA

DNA: TGTGCCACCCAGACCCCGGACAGTGAGAATGAAAAACTGTTTTTT
CDR3: CATQTPDSENEKLFF
V: TRBV10-3
J: TRBJ1-4
D: NA
size: once

DNA: TGTGCCAGCAGTGAACAGGGACTTAGCAATCAGCCCCAGCATTTT
CDR3: CASSEQGLSNQPQHF
V: TRBV2
J: TRBJ1-5
D: NA
size: NA

DNA: TGTGCCAGCAGCCCCCCCACAGGGGCCCACTATGGCTACACCTTC
CDR3: CASSPPTGAHYGYTF
V: TRBV7-9
J: TRBJ1-2
D: TRBD1
size: NA

DNA: TGTGCCAGCCGACCCGGGGTCCTGCTTACAACTAATGAAAAACTGTTTTTT
CDR3: CASRPGVLLTTNEKLFF
V: TRBV7-2
J: TRBJ1-4
D: NA
size: NA

DNA: TGCAGCGTTACCGCTAGCGGGAGGGCCAATGAGCAGTTCTTC
CDR3: CSVTASGRANEQFF
V: TRBV29-1
J: TRBJ2-1
D: TRBD2
size: few

DNA: TGTGCCAGCAGCGTCCCACAGGGGGCGCGGACTGAAGCTTTCTTT
CDR3: CASSVPQGARTEAFF
V: TRBV9
J: TRBJ1-1
D: TRBD1
size: NA

DNA: TGTGCCAGCAGCTTAGGTACCAGCTATGGCTACACCTTC
CDR3: CASSLGTSYGYTF
V: TRBV13
J: TRBJ1-2
D: NA
size: few

DNA: TGTGCCACCAGCAGAGATCTAGCGGGGGGGCATGAGCAGTTCTTC
CDR3: CATSRDLAGGHEQFF
V: TRBV15
J: TRBJ2-1
D: TRBD2
size: few

DNA: TGTTCCAGCAGTGAAGGGATGCGGGGGGCCGAGACCCAGTACTTC
CDR3: CSSSEGMRGAETQYF
V: TRBV2
J: TRBJ2-5
D: TRBD2
size: NA

DNA: TGCGCCAGCAGCCAAAGGGAGGGGGGTCTAACTGGAAACACCATATATTTT
CDR3: CASSQREGGLTGNTIYF
V: TRBV4-1
J: TRBJ1-3
D: NA
size: NA

DNA: TGTGCCAGCAGTGAAATCGGACTAGCGGGGGCCATCAATGAGCAGTTCTTC
CDR3: CASSEIGLAGAINEQFF
V: TRBV6-1
J: TRBJ2-1
D: TRBD2
size: NA

DNA: TGTGCCAGCAGCGTAGGGCGGGGGAGGGAAAACATTCAGTACTTC
CDR3: CASSVGRGRENIQYF
V: TRBV9
J: TRBJ2-4
D: TRBD2
size: NA

DNA: TGTGCTAGTGGTCTAGGACAGGGGCTTAACTATGGCTACACCTTC
CDR3: CASGLGQGLNYGYTF
V: TRBV12-5
J: TRBJ1-2
D: TRBD1
size: few

DNA: TGTGCCAGCAGTTACGGACAGGGACCAGAGACCCAGTACTTC
CDR3: CASSYGQGPETQYF
V: TRBV6-5
J: TRBJ2-5
D: TRBD1
size: few

DNA: TGTGCCAGCATCAGAGGACAGGGGGCTGATGGCTACACCTTC
CDR3: CASIRGQGADGYTF
V: TRBV6-5
J: TRBJ1-2
D: TRBD1
size: NA

DNA: TGCGCCAGCAGCCAAGGTCTAGACCCGGTCGGGAACTATGGCTACACCTTC
CDR3: CASSQGLDPVGNYGYTF
V: TRBV4-1
J: TRBJ1-2
D: NA
size: NA

DNA: TGTGCCAGCAGTCCCGGGGACACCCACCCTGCAGATACGCAGTATTTT
CDR3: CASSPGDTHPADTQYF
V: TRBV7-9
J: TRBJ2-3
D: NA
size: NA

DNA: TGTGCCAGCAGCAGAGGCCTCGGCACTGAAGCTTTCTTT
CDR3: CASSRGLGTEAFF
V: TRBV5-8
J: TRBJ1-1
D: NA
size: NA

DNA: TGTGCTAGCAGCACAGGGGGTCCGAACACCGGGGAGCTGTTTTTT
CDR3: CASSTGGPNTGELFF
V: TRBV7-7
J: TRBJ2-2
D: TRBD1
size: NA

DNA: TGTGCCAGCAGCTCAAGGGACGTCAGCGGGTATGCCGGGGAGCTGTTTTTT
CDR3: CASSSRDVSGYAGELFF
V: TRBV7-2
J: TRBJ2-2
D: NA
size: once

DNA: TGTGCCTGGAGTGGGGACAGGGAAAATGAGCAGTTCTTC
CDR3: CAWSGDRENEQFF
V: TRBV30
J: TRBJ2-1
D: TRBD1
size: NA

DNA: TGTGCCAGCAGTTACCTTCTTGGGCCCTCCGACGAGCAGTACTTC
CDR3: CASSYLLGPSDEQYF
V: TRBV6-6
J: TRBJ2-7
D: NA
size: NA

DNA: TGTGCCAGCAGTGAGCAGGGCCGGGTCGATACGCAGTATTTT
CDR3: CASSEQGRVDTQYF
V: TRBV2
J: TRBJ2-3
D: NA
size: NA

DNA: TGTGCCAGCAGCTGGGACAGCCAAGAGACCCAGTACTTC
CDR3: CASSWDSQETQYF
V: TRBV5-6
J: TRBJ2-5
D: TRBD1
size: NA

DNA: TGTGCCAGCAGCCACGCCGGGGAGGCTCAAACTGAAGCTTTCTTT
CDR3: CASSHAGEAQTEAFF
V: TRBV13
J: TRBJ1-1
D: NA
size: NA

DNA: TGTGCCAGCAGCTTGAGAGACTACGCCGGGGAGCTGTTTTTT
CDR3: CASSLRDYAGELFF
V: TRBV5-4
J: TRBJ2-2
D: NA
size: NA

DNA: TGTGCCAGCAGTTACTCGACGGGGGGTGATTACGAGCAGTACTTC
CDR3: CASSYSTGGDYEQYF
V: TRBV6-5
J: TRBJ2-7
D: TRBD2
size: once

DNA: TGTGCCAGCAGTGAACTCGTAGGCGGGCCTCAGCATTTT
CDR3: CASSELVGGPQHF
V: TRBV2
J: TRBJ1-5
D: NA
size: NA

DNA: TGTGCCAGCAGCTCATATAGCGGGAGTTCTGAGCAGTTCTTC
CDR3: CASSSYSGSSEQFF
V: TRBV7-2
J: TRBJ2-1
D: TRBD2
size: NA

DNA: TGTGCCTGGAGTGTTGGACAGGGCAACTATGGCTACACCTTC
CDR3: CAWSVGQGNYGYTF
V: TRBV30
J: TRBJ1-2
D: TRBD1
size: few

DNA: TGTGCCAGCAGCTCAACCACAGGGAAGGGCTACGAGCAGTACTTC
CDR3: CASSSTTGKGYEQYF
V: TRBV7-6
J: TRBJ2-7
D: NA
size: NA

DNA: TGTGCCAGCAGTTTCGACAGGGTCGCGAACACCGGGGAGCTGTTTTTT
CDR3: CASSFDRVANTGELFF
V: TRBV6-5
J: TRBJ2-2
D: TRBD1
size: NA

DNA: TGTGCCAGCAGTTTGAACGGTGGGCTAGCGGGAGAGACCCAGTACTTC
CDR3: CASSLNGGLAGETQYF
V: TRBV27
J: TRBJ2-5
D: TRBD2
size: few

DNA: TGCGCCAGCAGCCGAGAGGCAGGAAACACCATATATTTT
CDR3: CASSREAGNTIYF
V: TRBV4-1
J: TRBJ1-3
D: NA
size: NA

DNA: TGTGCCATCAGGTTAAGCGGGGGAGGCTACGAGCAGTACTTC
CDR3: CAIRLSGGGYEQYF
V: TRBV10-3
J: TRBJ2-7
D: TRBD2
size: NA

DNA: TGCGCCAGCAGCTCGGGGACAGAACGAAACGCTGAAGCTTTCTTT
CDR3: CASSSGTERNAEAFF
V: TRBV5-1
J: TRBJ1-1
D: TRBD1
size: NA

DNA: TGTGCCAGCAGCGCCGCCGACAGGGCTGGAAACACCATATATTTT
CDR3: CASSAADRAGNTIYF
V: TRBV9
J: TRBJ1-3
D: TRBD1
size: NA

DNA: TGTGCCAGCATGTTTGGGAGACATATCGGGAACGAGCAGTACTTC
CDR3: CASMFGRHIGNEQYF
V: TRBV2
J: TRBJ2-7
D: NA
size: NA

DNA: TGCGCCAGCAGCAGATTGACAGGGATTCGAGAGACCCAGTACTTC
CDR3: CASSRLTGIRETQYF
V: TRBV5-1
J: TRBJ2-5
D: TRBD1
size: NA

DNA: TGTGCCAGCAGCTTGGCGGGGGAGGGAACTGAAGCTTTCTTT
CDR3: CASSLAGEGTEAFF
V: TRBV5-6
J: TRBJ1-1
D: NA
size: NA

DNA: TGTGCCATCAGTGACCATGAGACAGGGCCTTACTACACCGGGGAGCTGTTTTTT
CDR3: CAISDHETGPYYTGELFF
V: TRBV10-3
J: TRBJ2-2
D: TRBD1
size: NA

DNA: TGTGCCAGCAGCACCTTAGGGGACAATGAGCAGTTCTTC
CDR3: CASSTLGDNEQFF
V: TRBV9
J: TRBJ2-1
D: NA
size: NA

DNA: TGCGCCAGCAGCTTGGTTCCACTTCCAACTTACGAGCAGTACTTC
CDR3: CASSLVPLPTYEQYF
V: TRBV5-1
J: TRBJ2-7
D: NA
size: NA

DNA: TGCGCCAGCAGTCCCGGGACAGAGAAACGACCCTATGAAGCTTTCTTT
CDR3: CASSPGTEKRPYEAFF
V: TRBV10-1
J: TRBJ1-1
D: TRBD1
size: NA